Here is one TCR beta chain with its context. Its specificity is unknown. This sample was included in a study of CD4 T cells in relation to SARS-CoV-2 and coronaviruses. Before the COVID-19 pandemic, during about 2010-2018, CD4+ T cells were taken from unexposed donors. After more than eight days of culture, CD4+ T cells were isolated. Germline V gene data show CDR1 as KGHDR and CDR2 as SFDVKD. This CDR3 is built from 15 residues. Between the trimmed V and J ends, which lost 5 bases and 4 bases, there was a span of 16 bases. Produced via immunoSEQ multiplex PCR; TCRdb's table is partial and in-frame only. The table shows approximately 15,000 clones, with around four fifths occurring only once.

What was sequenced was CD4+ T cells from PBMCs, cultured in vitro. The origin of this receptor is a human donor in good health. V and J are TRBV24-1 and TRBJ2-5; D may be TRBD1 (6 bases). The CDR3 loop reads CATSVDRGMGETQYF. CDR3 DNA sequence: TGTGCCACCAGTGTCGATAGGGGGATGGGAGAGACCCAGTACTTC.